This TCR beta chain came from a study of human T cells and chemical hapten exposure. General observations from the study: Alopecia in the donors means their immune response may deviate from healthy people's. Compared to controls, expanded TCRs made significantly more large clusters of similar CDR3s.

In this sample, this clonotype turned up a few times. No antigen is known for it. The library tagged individual cDNA molecules with unique molecular identifiers. TCRdb processed the RACE reads anew with MiXCR; each CDR3 protein has one entry. The table shows approximately 320,000 distinct CDR3 sequences, with approximately 5.8% occurring only once. Time point here: pre-sensitization, week 0. As for treatment: therapeutic diphenylcyclopropenone sensitization with weekly scalp DPC. This CDR3 comprises 13 residues. V shed 5 bases and J 4 bases; nucleotides not matched to a gene: 5. The germline CDR1 and CDR2 sequences are MDHEN and SYDVKM.

The V call is TRBV28, the J call TRBJ2-7; TRBD1 matches 7 bases. This TCR derives from a woman younger than 35 with alopecia areata. Some clones in this sample may be carry-over from other donors' samples. The specimen was whole blood, collected in connection with sensitization to the hapten diphenylcyclopropenone (DPC). CDR3 residues: CASSPGQMYEQYF. The CDR3 coding sequence is TGTGCCAGCAGTCCGGGACAGATGTACGAGCAGTACTTC.